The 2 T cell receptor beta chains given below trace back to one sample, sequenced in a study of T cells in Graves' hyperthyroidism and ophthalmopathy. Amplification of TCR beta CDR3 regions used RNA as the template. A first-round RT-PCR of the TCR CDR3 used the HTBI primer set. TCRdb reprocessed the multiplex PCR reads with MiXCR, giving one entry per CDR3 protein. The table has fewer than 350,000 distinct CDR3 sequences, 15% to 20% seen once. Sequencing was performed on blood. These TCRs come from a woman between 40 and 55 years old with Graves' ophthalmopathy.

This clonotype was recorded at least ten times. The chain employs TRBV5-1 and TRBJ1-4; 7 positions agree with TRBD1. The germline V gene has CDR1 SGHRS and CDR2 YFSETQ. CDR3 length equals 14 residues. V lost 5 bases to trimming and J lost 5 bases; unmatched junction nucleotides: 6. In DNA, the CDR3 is TGCGCCAGCAGACCTACAGGGGAGAATGAAAAACTGTTTTTT. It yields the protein CASRPTGENEKLFF.

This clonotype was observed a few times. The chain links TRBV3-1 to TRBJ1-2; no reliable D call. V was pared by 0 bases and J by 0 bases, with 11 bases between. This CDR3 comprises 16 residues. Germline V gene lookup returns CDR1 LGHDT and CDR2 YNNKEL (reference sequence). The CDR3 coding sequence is TGTGCCAGCAGCCAAGATCCGCGAATAGCTAACTATGGCTACACCTTC. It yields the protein CASSQDPRIANYGYTF.